Following are 18 T cell receptor beta chains from one sample sequenced in a study of cytomegalovirus exposure and HLA in healthy donors. Primers for the PCR totalled 60 Vbeta and 13 Jbeta. Data came from immunoSEQ multiplex PCR; TCRdb stores just in-frame clones and leaves some out. The sample lists some 200,000 clones, 82% occurring once. Sequenced sample: PBMCs. The receptor set was obtained from a woman between 35 and 50 years old in good health and CMV-seronegative.

Comment on this clone: This sample also contains other DNA sequences that code for the same CDR3. V gene TRBV7-2 combines with J gene TRBJ2-5; D unresolved. V was clipped by 3 bases and J by 5 bases, with 4 bases between them. CDR3 length equals 11 residues. Looked up from germline, CDR1 is SGHTA and CDR2 is FQGNSA. The CDR3 DNA follows: TGTGCCAGCAGCTTCTCGGAGACCCAGTACTTC. Encoded protein: CASSFSETQYF.

The rearrangement joins TRBV10-3 to TRBJ2-2; a possible D gene is TRBD2 (5 bases). The CDR3 runs 14 residues. Trimming removed 3 bases from V and 0 bases from J, with 5 bases in between. Germline V gene data show CDR1 as ENHRY and CDR2 as SYGVKD. The chain's CDR3 is CAISDGANTGELFF. The CDR3 region has the DNA TGTGCCATCAGTGACGGGGCGAACACCGGGGAGCTGTTTTTT.

The chain recombines TRBV19 with TRBJ1-5; 7 positions match TRBD1. The CDR3 extends over 15 amino acids. Germline CDR1 and CDR2: LNHDA and SQIVND (reference sequence). V lost 3 bases, J lost 3 bases, and 5 bases stayed unmatched. The DNA of the CDR3 is TGTGCCAGTAGTATCGGACAGGTTCTCAATCAGCCCCAGCATTTT. It yields the protein CASSIGQVLNQPQHF. Full variable domain (outside the CDR3, taken from reference TRBV19 and TRBJ1-5): DGGITQSPKYLFRKEGQNVTLSCEQNLNHDAMYWYRQDPGQGLRLIYYSQIVNDFQKGDIAEGYSVSREKKESFPLTVTSAQKNPTAFYLCASSIGQVLNQPQHFGDGTRLSIL.

The V gene is TRBV7-8, the J gene TRBJ1-2; maybe TRBD1 (5 bases). V gave up 6 bases and J gave up 7 bases, with 21 bases separating them. CDR3 length equals 15 residues. Germline V gene data show CDR1 as SGHVS and CDR2 as FQNEAQ. The CDR3 bases are TGTGCCAGCAGACAAGGGGCAGGGTGGAATTCTGGCTACACCTTC. Translating it yields CASRQGAGWNSGYTF.

The J gene is TRBJ2-7, the V gene TRBV5-1; TRBD2 agrees at 7 bases. V dropped 0 bases and J dropped 2; count of bases not matched to a gene: 8. The germline CDR1 and CDR2 sequences are SGHRS and YFSETQ. The CDR3 has 16 amino acids. This chain's CDR3 is CASSLDPGGSPYEQYF. The CDR3 bases are TGCGCCAGCAGCTTGGACCCGGGGGGAAGCCCCTACGAGCAGTACTTC. The whole variable domain, remainder taken from reference TRBV5-1 and TRBJ2-7, is KAGVTQTPRYLIKTRGQQVTLSCSPISGHRSVSWYQQTPGQGLQFLFEYFSETQRNKGNFPGRFSGRQFSNSRSEMNVSTLELGDSALYLCASSLDPGGSPYEQYFGPGTRLTVT.

The chain recombines TRBV28 with TRBJ2-7, with 8 bases identical to TRBD1. The CDR3 contains 15 residues. Germline V gives CDR1 MDHEN, CDR2 SYDVKM. Germline trimming cut 5 bases from V and 4 bases from J; bases unmatched to any gene: 10. The CDR3 reads CASSPGTGVPYEQYF. DNA for the CDR3: TGTGCCAGCAGTCCAGGGACAGGAGTACCATACGAGCAGTACTTC.

The chain carries TRBV29-1 and TRBJ2-1; 10 bases agree with TRBD1. The germline gives CDR1 SQVTM, CDR2 ANQGSEA. The V and J ends lost 3 bases and 0 bases, in that order; junction bases with no gene match: 14. The length of the CDR3 is 19 residues. The CDR3 spells CSVERDRGRIKSSYNEQFF. The CDR3, as DNA: TGCAGCGTTGAGAGGGACAGGGGCCGCATAAAGAGCTCCTACAATGAGCAGTTCTTC.

This chain's CDR3 is CASHRGGYTF. CDR3 sequence (DNA): TGCGCCAGCCACAGGGGTGGCTACACCTTC. The chain uses TRBV23-1 and TRBJ1-2; 7 bases fit TRBD1. TRBV23-1 is an ORF; its function is uncertain. The CDR3 totals 10 residues. V lost 8 bases to trimming and J lost 7 bases; unmatched junction nucleotides: 1.

The chain couples TRBV5-1 to TRBJ1-1, with D tentatively TRBD1 (5 bases). The ends were cut back, 4 bases at V and 3 bases at J, with 10 bases in the middle. Germline assignment: CDR1 SGHRS and CDR2 YFSETQ. CDR3 size: 13 residues. In nucleotides, the CDR3 is TGCGCCAGCAGCCTTAAAGGGGACACTGAAGCTTTCTTT. It specifies CASSLKGDTEAFF.

The chain is built from TRBV27 and TRBJ2-7; a weak D match, TRBD1 (5 bases). V lost 4 bases and J 5 bases, leaving 12 bases between the germline ends. The CDR3 is 13 amino acids. The germline V gene encodes CDR1 MNHEY and CDR2 SMNVEV (reference sequence). For the CDR3, the DNA is TGTGCCAGCAGTTCAGGGCTTAAACACGAGCAGTACTTC. Translating it yields CASSSGLKHEQYF.

The chain uses TRBV27 and TRBJ1-1; unclear D gene. The CDR3 runs 13 residues. Per the germline V gene, CDR1 is MNHEY and CDR2 is SMNVEV (reference sequence). V was pared by 3 bases and J by 5 bases, with 10 bases between. The CDR3 spells CASSFSGQTEAFF. DNA for the CDR3: TGTGCCAGCAGTTTTAGTGGGCAAACTGAAGCTTTCTTT.

The V call is TRBV19, the J call TRBJ2-5; D is perhaps TRBD1 (5 bases). Looked up from germline, CDR1 is LNHDA and CDR2 is SQIVND (reference sequence). The V end lost 1 base, the J end lost 4 bases, and 16 bases lay between the germline ends. This CDR3 contains 16 residues. CDR3 amino acids: CASSIGAGARVETQYF. CDR3 coding DNA: TGTGCCAGTAGTATAGGGGCTGGGGCCAGGGTAGAGACCCAGTACTTC.

The chain recombines TRBV28 with TRBJ1-2; D perhaps matches TRBD1 (6 bases). The CDR3 extends over 12 amino acids. V lost 5 bases and J 9 bases, leaving 13 bases between the germline ends. The germline V gene has CDR1 MDHEN and CDR2 SYDVKM. CDR3 amino acids: CASSLRTASYTF. The CDR3 DNA is TGTGCCAGCAGTCTCCGGACAGCTAGCTACACCTTC.

The chain uses TRBV6-5 and TRBJ2-7; a possible D gene is TRBD2 (6 bases). V lost 6 bases, J lost 5 bases, and 17 bases lay in between. Looked up from germline, CDR1 is MNHEY and CDR2 is SVGAGI. The CDR3 contains 14 residues. The CDR3 sequence is CASRTRRGSDEQYF. In nucleotides, the CDR3 is TGTGCCAGCAGGACCAGGCGGGGCTCAGACGAGCAGTACTTC.

Concerning this clone: An end of the junction differs from the germline gene, which may be a read error. The rearrangement uses TRBV6-1 and TRBJ1-2; 7 bases line up with TRBD1. CDR3 size: 13 residues. Germline loops: CDR1 MNHNS, CDR2 SASEGT. Here the CDR3 reads CASSSTVRTGEDF. CDR3 DNA sequence: TGTGCCAGCAGCTCAACCGTGCGGACAGGAGAAGACTTC.

The chain employs TRBV18 and TRBJ1-3, with D perhaps matching TRBD1 (6 bases). The germline V gene has CDR1 KGHSH and CDR2 LQKENI. The CDR3 spans 15 residues. The V gene lost 2 bases and the J gene lost 2 bases, with 10 bases spanning the gap. The CDR3 here is CASSPMDSTGNTIYF. CDR3 coding DNA: TGTGCCAGCTCACCAATGGACAGCACTGGAAACACCATATATTTT.

This chain connects TRBV10-3 to TRBJ1-1; no firm D call. The CDR3 extends over 15 amino acids. Germline lookup yields CDR1 ENHRY and CDR2 SYGVKD. V lost 0 bases and J lost 0, with 8 bases in between. CDR3 bases: TGTGCCATCAGTGAGTCGGCAGACATGAACACTGAAGCTTTCTTT. This encodes CAISESADMNTEAFF.

This chain uses TRBV25-1 with TRBJ1-2; D may be TRBD1 (5 bases). Germline-derived CDR1 and CDR2 are MGHDK and SYGVNS. This CDR3 has 14 amino acids. V dropped 4 bases and J dropped 1 base, with 10 bases sitting between them. The CDR3 sequence: CASSAGGRNYGYTF. For the CDR3, the DNA is TGTGCCAGCAGTGCCGGGGGACGTAACTATGGCTACACCTTC.